This TCR beta chain was sequenced in a study of blood T cell repertoires in COVID-19. Repertoires were generated with immunoSEQ multiplex PCR, while TCRdb's copy carries only in-frame clones and drops some. The sample contains about 170,000 clones, approximately 81% of which appear only once. The origin of this receptor is a woman in her 70s with COVID-19, enrolled during active disease. The sequenced sample consisted of peripheral blood.

CDR3 sequence reads: CASIGSRTIADTQYF. In DNA form, the CDR3 reads TGTGCCAGCATTGGGTCCCGGACTATCGCAGATACGCAGTATTTT. This rearrangement joins TRBV6-5 to TRBJ2-3; perhaps TRBD2 as D (6 bases). V shed 7 bases and J shed 4 bases, with 18 bases lying between them. The CDR3 length is 15 residues. CDR1 is MNHEY, CDR2 SVGAGI, per germline.